What follows are 21 T cell receptor beta chains derived from one specimen sequenced in a study of T cells in Graves' hyperthyroidism and ophthalmopathy. Amplified TCR beta CDR3 regions came from RNA transcripts. Researchers ran a first-round RT-PCR on the TCR CDR3 using the HTBI primer set. TCRdb re-derived calls from the multiplex PCR reads in MiXCR, one entry per CDR3 protein. The data contain some 350,000 distinct CDR3 sequences, about 25% of them singletons. The source material was blood. These receptors were collected from a man aged 50-59 years with Graves' hyperthyroidism.

This rearrangement joins TRBV6-5 to TRBJ2-7; no reliable D call. Trimming removed 2 bases at V and 4 bases at J, with 15 bases between. Germline CDR1 reads MNHEY; CDR2 reads SVGAGI. The CDR3 length is 15 residues. The CDR3 region is CASSYIPVIAYEQYF. DNA of the CDR3: TGTGCCAGCAGTTACATCCCAGTCATCGCTTACGAGCAGTACTTC.

This clonotype was observed at least ten times. J is TRBJ2-7 and V is TRBV7-2; a weak D match, TRBD2 (6 bases). The ends were cut back, 5 bases at V and 3 bases at J, with 11 bases in the middle. CDR3 length: 13 amino acids. Germline lookup yields CDR1 SGHTA and CDR2 FQGNSA. This chain's CDR3 is CASSPRRDYEQYF. The CDR3 DNA is TGTGCCAGCAGCCCCCGGCGGGACTACGAGCAGTACTTC.

This clonotype was observed at least ten times. The chain employs TRBV11-2 and TRBJ1-1; no clear D gene. V was clipped by 7 bases and J by 5 bases, with 14 bases between them. Germline CDR1 and CDR2: SGHAT and FQNNGV. This CDR3 comprises 13 residues. The DNA of the CDR3 is TGTGCCAGCAATTCACCCCGAAGAACTGAAGCTTTCTTT. Amino acid sequence: CASNSPRRTEAFF.

The rearrangement joins TRBV20-1 to TRBJ2-1; D remains unclear. This CDR3 is built from 12 residues. Germline CDR1 DFQATT, CDR2 SNEGSKA (reference sequence). V was clipped by 0 bases and J by 11 bases, with 11 bases between them. The CDR3 reads CSARDRLLKQFF. The CDR3 DNA is TGCAGTGCTAGAGATAGGCTCTTAAAGCAGTTCTTC.

CDR3 sequence reads: CASGGRMNTEAFF. CDR3 nucleotide sequence: TGTGCCAGCGGGGGCAGGATGAACACTGAAGCTTTCTTT. The chain uses TRBV27 and TRBJ1-1; D may be TRBD1 (6 bases). Trimming took 8 bases from V and 0 from J, leaving 10 bases between them. The CDR3 is made up of 13 amino acids. CDR1 MNHEY and CDR2 SMNVEV come from the germline V gene (reference sequence).

This clonotype was seen only a few times. The gene calls are TRBV10-3 and TRBJ2-1; 8 bases align to TRBD1. V lost 0 bases and J lost 8; bases outside the gene matches: 6. This CDR3 comprises 15 residues. Germline values: CDR1 ENHRY, CDR2 SYGVKD. DNA for the CDR3: TGTGCCATCAGTGAGTCTTCGGACAGGGTTCATGAGCAGTTCTTC. Protein sequence: CAISESSDRVHEQFF.

This clonotype was counted a few times. V gene TRBV18 combines with J gene TRBJ2-7, with 7 bases fitting TRBD1. Trimming cost V 1 base and J 1 base; bases outside gene matches: 4. CDR3 length equals 15 residues. CDR1 is KGHSH, CDR2 LQKENI, per germline. This CDR3 reads CASSPLQGRSYEQYF. DNA for the CDR3: TGTGCCAGCTCACCACTACAGGGGAGATCCTACGAGCAGTACTTC.

The gene calls are TRBV12-3 or TRBV12-4 and TRBJ2-7; no clear D gene. The CDR3 runs 13 residues. V lost 3 bases to trimming and J lost 0 bases, with 6 bases between them. CDR3 sequence reads: CASSFPPSYEQYF. CDR3 bases: TGTGCCAGCAGTTTCCCCCCCTCCTACGAGCAGTACTTC.

This clonotype was counted many times. This chain links TRBV6-1 with TRBJ1-1; no definite D call. The CDR3 contains 12 residues. Trimming removed 6 bases at V and 1 base at J, with 6 bases between. Germline V gene sequence: CDR1 MNHNS, CDR2 SASEGT. This CDR3 is CASRDWNTEAFF. CDR3 nucleotide sequence: TGTGCCAGCAGGGACTGGAACACTGAAGCTTTCTTT.

This clonotype was picked up a small number of times. This chain joins TRBV9 and TRBJ2-7, with 7 bases aligning to TRBD1. V shed 0 bases and J 0 bases; nucleotides not matched to a gene: 3. Germline V gene sequence: CDR1 SGDLS, CDR2 YYNGEE. This CDR3 comprises 15 residues. Here the CDR3 reads CASSVGDSPSYEQYF. The CDR3 nucleotides read TGTGCCAGCAGCGTAGGGGACAGTCCCTCCTACGAGCAGTACTTC. The variable domain in full, with the rest retrieved from reference TRBV9 and TRBJ2-7, is DSGVTQTPKHLITATGQRVTLRCSPRSGDLSVYWYQQSLDQGLQFLIQYYNGEERAKGNILERFSAQQFPDLHSELNLSSLELGDSALYFCASSVGDSPSYEQYFGPGTRLTVT.

The chain joins TRBV20-1 to TRBJ2-1, with 15 bases identical to TRBD2. CDR3 length equals 17 residues. CDR1 DFQATT and CDR2 SNEGSKA come from the germline V gene (reference sequence). V gave up 1 base and J gave up 5 bases; unmatched junction bases: 6. The chain's CDR3 is CSARAPGLAGGHNEQFF. The CDR3 region has the DNA TGCAGTGCTAGAGCCCCGGGACTAGCGGGAGGACACAATGAGCAGTTCTTC.

This sequence joins TRBV19 and TRBJ2-7; TRBD2 matches at 10 bases. With 3 bases clipped from V and 4 bases from J, the junction kept 9 bases outside the gene matches. The germline V gene has CDR1 LNHDA and CDR2 SQIVND (reference sequence). CDR3 size: 16 residues. CDR3 sequence reads: CASSILLASGSYEQYF. DNA of the CDR3: TGTGCCAGTAGTATTCTCCTGGCTAGCGGGAGTTACGAGCAGTACTTC. The variable domain in full, completed from reference TRBV19 and TRBJ2-7, reads DGGITQSPKYLFRKEGQNVTLSCEQNLNHDAMYWYRQDPGQGLRLIYYSQIVNDFQKGDIAEGYSVSREKKESFPLTVTSAQKNPTAFYLCASSILLASGSYEQYFGPGTRLTVT.

In this sample, this clonotype turned up a few times. This chain joins TRBV19 and TRBJ1-6; D gene unclear. The germline gives CDR1 LNHDA, CDR2 SQIVND (reference sequence). The V and J ends lost 9 bases and 5 bases respectively, with 11 bases between them. The CDR3 spans 13 residues. The CDR3 is CASGLGNNSPLHF. The CDR3 DNA sequence: TGTGCCAGCGGGTTGGGAAATAATTCACCCCTCCACTTT.

Concerning this clonotype: One base away lies a much larger clone, so this may be a sequencing read error. This sequence joins TRBV7-3 and TRBJ1-6; 7 bases are a match to TRBD1. Trimming at V came to 5 bases and at J to 8 bases, leaving 12 bases not matched to a gene. Germline V CDR1 and CDR2: SGHTA, FQGTGA. This CDR3 spans 16 amino acids. The CDR3 sequence is CASSQDRTGEDSPLHF. The CDR3, as DNA: TGTGCCAGCAGCCAAGACCGGACAGGCGAAGATTCACCCCTCCACTTT.

This clonotype came up many times. This chain links TRBV28 with TRBJ1-1; the D gene is possibly TRBD1 (5 bases). This CDR3 is built from 14 residues. With 7 bases removed from V and 3 bases from J, the gap between germline ends came to 15 bases. Looked up from germline, CDR1 is MDHEN and CDR2 is SYDVKM. This chain's CDR3 is CASTRAGGYTEAFF. The CDR3 coding sequence is TGTGCCAGCACCCGGGCGGGGGGGTACACTGAAGCTTTCTTT.

Only a few counts were recorded for this clonotype. The rearrangement uses TRBV12-3 or TRBV12-4 and TRBJ1-4; 8 positions match TRBD1. The trim removed 6 bases at V and 5 bases at J, leaving 8 bases unmatched. The CDR3 runs to 15 residues. The CDR3 region has the DNA TGTGCCAGCAGCCCAAGGACAGGGCTAAATGAAAAACTGTTTTTT. It yields the protein CASSPRTGLNEKLFF.

This clonotype was seen a handful of times. J is TRBJ1-1 and V is TRBV5-1; D is ambiguous. CDR3 length: 13 residues. V was cut by 0 bases and J by 8 bases, with 11 bases left in between. Germline V gives CDR1 SGHRS, CDR2 YFSETQ. The chain's CDR3 is CASSLVPEREAFF. CDR3 DNA sequence: TGCGCCAGCAGCTTGGTTCCCGAACGAGAAGCTTTCTTT. The full variable domain, completed using reference TRBV5-1 and TRBJ1-1, is KAGVTQTPRYLIKTRGQQVTLSCSPISGHRSVSWYQQTPGQGLQFLFEYFSETQRNKGNFPGRFSGRQFSNSRSEMNVSTLELGDSALYLCASSLVPEREAFFGQGTRLTVV.

There are many counts of this clonotype. V gene TRBV28 combines with J gene TRBJ2-1; 14 bases line up with TRBD2. The germline V gene encodes CDR1 MDHEN and CDR2 SYDVKM. The CDR3 length is 17 residues. Losses at the gene ends were 2 bases for V and 9 bases for J; bases not matched to a gene: 9. This CDR3 is CASSLIGTSGRKGEQFF. The CDR3 bases are TGTGCCAGCAGTTTAATCGGGACTAGCGGGAGAAAGGGTGAGCAGTTCTTC. Variable domain in full (rest from reference TRBV28 and TRBJ2-1): DVKVTQSSRYLVKRTGEKVFLECVQDMDHENMFWYRQDPGLGLRLIYFSYDVKMKEKGDIPEGYSVSREKKERFSLILESASTNQTSMYLCASSLIGTSGRKGEQFFGPGTRLTVL.

The gene calls are TRBV15 and TRBJ1-4; 7 bases are a match to TRBD1. CDR3 length: 16 amino acids. Trimming at V came to 5 bases and at J to 6 bases, leaving 12 bases not matched to a gene. Germline assignment: CDR1 LNHNV and CDR2 YYDKDF (reference sequence). CDR3 coding DNA: TGTGCCACCAGCGAGGGGGCCTCAGGACAGGATGAAAAACTGTTTTTT. Translated, it gives CATSEGASGQDEKLFF.

This clonotype was recorded a few times. This chain links TRBV11-3 with TRBJ1-1; D gene uncertain. The CDR3 covers 13 residues. Trimming cost V 0 bases and J 4 bases, with 6 bases left between them. Germline CDR1 is SGHNT and CDR2 is YENEEA. The CDR3 here is CASSLDPATEAFF. The CDR3 coding sequence is TGTGCCAGCAGCTTAGATCCAGCCACTGAAGCTTTCTTT.

V is TRBV20-1 and J is TRBJ2-7, with TRBD2 identical over 7 bases. Per the germline V gene, CDR1 is DFQATT and CDR2 is SNEGSKA (reference sequence). This CDR3 has 16 amino acids. The trim removed 0 bases at V and 5 bases at J, leaving 13 bases unmatched. DNA for the CDR3: TGCAGTGCTAGAGATTTTCTAGCGGCGGGAGCTAACGAGCAGTACTTC. Its translation is CSARDFLAAGANEQYF.